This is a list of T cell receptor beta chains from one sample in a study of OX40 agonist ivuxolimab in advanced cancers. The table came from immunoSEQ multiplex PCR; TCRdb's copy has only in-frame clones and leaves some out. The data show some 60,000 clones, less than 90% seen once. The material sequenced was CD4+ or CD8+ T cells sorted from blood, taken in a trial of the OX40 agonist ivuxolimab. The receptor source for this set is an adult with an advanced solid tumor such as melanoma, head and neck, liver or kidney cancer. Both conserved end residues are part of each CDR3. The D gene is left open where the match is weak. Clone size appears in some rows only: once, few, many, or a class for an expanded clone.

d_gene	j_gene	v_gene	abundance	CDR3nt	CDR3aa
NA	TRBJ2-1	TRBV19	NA	TGTGCCAGTAGTTCATATAGCGGTCCAACCCTCAATGAGCAGTTCTTC	CASSSYSGPTLNEQFF
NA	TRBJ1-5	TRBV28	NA	TGTGCCAGCAGTTTAGGGCAGGTTAGCAATCAGCCCCAGCATTTT	CASSLGQVSNQPQHF
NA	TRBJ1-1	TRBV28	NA	TGTGCCATCCGACCCTTGGACACTGAAGCTTTCTTT	CAIRPLDTEAFF
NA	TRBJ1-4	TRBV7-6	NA	TGTGCCAGCAGCTTAGGGAGCGGAAAACTGTTTTTT	CASSLGSGKLFF
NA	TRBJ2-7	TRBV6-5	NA	TGTGCCAGCAGTTCCCCCCGGGCTTCGATCTACGAGCAGTACTTC	CASSSPRASIYEQYF
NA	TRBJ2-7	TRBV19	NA	TGTGCCAGTAGTATGGACCGTTTTTCTTACGAGCAGTACTTC	CASSMDRFSYEQYF
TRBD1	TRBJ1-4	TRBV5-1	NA	TGCGCCAGCAGCTCTAACGGGGGACAGGGGAATGGTTATGAAAAACTGTTTTTT	CASSSNGGQGNGYEKLFF
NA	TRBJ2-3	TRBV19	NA	TGTGCCAGTAGCTCTTACGGGATAACAGATACGCAGTATTTT	CASSSYGITDTQYF
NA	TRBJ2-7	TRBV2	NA	TGTGCCAGCACCGGGGCCTACGAGCAGTACTTC	CASTGAYEQYF
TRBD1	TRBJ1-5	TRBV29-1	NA	TGCAGCGTGGACAGGGGCCTGGGCGGACCCCAGCATTTT	CSVDRGLGGPQHF
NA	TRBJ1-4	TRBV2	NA	TGTGCCAGCTCCCGGACTCAAAATGAAAAACTGTTTTTT	CASSRTQNEKLFF
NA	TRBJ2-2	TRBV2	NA	TGTGCCAGCAGGGACCGACGTGGGGGACCCGGGGAGCTGTTTTTT	CASRDRRGGPGELFF
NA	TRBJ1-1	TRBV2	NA	TGTGCCAGCAGTGCGGGGGGTGGGCACACTGAAGCTTTCTTT	CASSAGGGHTEAFF
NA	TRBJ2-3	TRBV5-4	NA	TGTGCCAGCAGCTCCCCTGAGGGGGTAGATACGCAGTATTTT	CASSSPEGVDTQYF
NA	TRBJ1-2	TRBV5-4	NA	TGTGCCAGCAGCCCGGGTCCCAGCTCTAACTATGGCTACACCTTC	CASSPGPSSNYGYTF
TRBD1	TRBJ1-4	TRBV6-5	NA	TGTGCCAGCAGTCGTTCCGGGACAGGGAATGAAAAACTGTTTTTT	CASSRSGTGNEKLFF
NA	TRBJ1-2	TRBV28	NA	TGTGCCAGCAGCTTCGGTAGCTTCCCGGGACCCAACTATGGCTACACCTTC	CASSFGSFPGPNYGYTF
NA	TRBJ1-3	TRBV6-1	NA	TGTGCCAGCAGTGGCGGAAACACCATATATTTT	CASSGGNTIYF
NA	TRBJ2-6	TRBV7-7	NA	TGTGCCAGCAGCCCCTTAAACCCCTCTGGGGCCAACGTCCTGACTTTC	CASSPLNPSGANVLTF
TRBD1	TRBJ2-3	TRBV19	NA	TGTGCCAGTAGTAACAGGGGGCCCGCCACAGATACGCAGTATTTT	CASSNRGPATDTQYF
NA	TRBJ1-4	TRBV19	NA	TGTGCCAGTAGTCCAAGGGGGGCACCAACTAATGAAAAACTGTTTTTT	CASSPRGAPTNEKLFF
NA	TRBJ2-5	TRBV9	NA	TGTGCCAGCAGCGTAGACCTGGGGGAGACCCAGTACTTC	CASSVDLGETQYF
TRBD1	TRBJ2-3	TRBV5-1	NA	TGCGCCAGCAGCTGGACAGGTAGCACAGATACGCAGTATTTT	CASSWTGSTDTQYF
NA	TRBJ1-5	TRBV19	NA	TGTGCCAGTAGTATCCCCCAGCAGCCCCAGCATTTT	CASSIPQQPQHF
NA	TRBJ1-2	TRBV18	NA	TGTGCCAGCTCATTACAGCCTAACTATGGCTACACCTTC	CASSLQPNYGYTF
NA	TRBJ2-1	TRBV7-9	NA	TGTGCCAGCAGTTACCTGACCGGGACCGCGGATTACAATGAGCAGTTCTTC	CASSYLTGTADYNEQFF
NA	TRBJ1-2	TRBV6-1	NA	TGTGCCAGCAGTCAGTGGACAGACCTACCCTATGGCTACACCTTC	CASSQWTDLPYGYTF
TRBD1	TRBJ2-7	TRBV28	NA	TGTGCCAGCAGTGGCGACAGGGACGAGCAGTACTTC	CASSGDRDEQYF
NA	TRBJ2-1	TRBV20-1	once	TGCAGTGCTAGCGGGTACAATGAGCAGTTCTTC	CSASGYNEQFF
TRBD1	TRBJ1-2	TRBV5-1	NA	TGCGCCAGCAGCCCGGACAGGGGGAACTATGGCTACACCTTC	CASSPDRGNYGYTF
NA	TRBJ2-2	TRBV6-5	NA	TGTGCCAGCATTCAGGGACATACGAACACCGGGGAGCTGTTTTTT	CASIQGHTNTGELFF
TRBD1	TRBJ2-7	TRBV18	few	TGTGCCAGCTCACCGGGACAGGGGGTATACGAGCAGTACTTC	CASSPGQGVYEQYF
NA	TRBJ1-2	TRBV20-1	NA	TGCAGTGCTAGCTTGCAGTATGGCTACACCTTC	CSASLQYGYTF
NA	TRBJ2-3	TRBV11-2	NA	TGTGCCAGCATCAAACTTAGGCTCACAGATACGCAGTATTTT	CASIKLRLTDTQYF
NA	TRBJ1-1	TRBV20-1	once	TGCAGTGCTAGAGGGAACACTGAAGCTTTCTTT	CSARGNTEAFF
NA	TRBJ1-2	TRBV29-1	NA	TGCAGCGTTCACGTTAGTGGCTACACCTTC	CSVHVSGYTF
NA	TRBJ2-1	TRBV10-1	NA	TGCGCCAGCAGTGAGTCGAGGCATCCCAATGAGCAGTTCTTC	CASSESRHPNEQFF
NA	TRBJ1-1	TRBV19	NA	TGTGCCAGTAGTACCAATGCAAACTTCGCCGAAGCTTTCTTT	CASSTNANFAEAFF
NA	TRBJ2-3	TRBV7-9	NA	TGTGCCAGCGGACCACCAGGGGCAGGTACAGATACGCAGTATTTT	CASGPPGAGTDTQYF
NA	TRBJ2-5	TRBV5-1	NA	TGCGCCAGCAGCTTGGTAGGACACCCCCAAGAGACCCAGTACTTC	CASSLVGHPQETQYF
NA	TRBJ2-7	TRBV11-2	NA	TGTGCCAGCAGCTTTAGTAAGGGTCCCTACGAGCAGTACTTC	CASSFSKGPYEQYF